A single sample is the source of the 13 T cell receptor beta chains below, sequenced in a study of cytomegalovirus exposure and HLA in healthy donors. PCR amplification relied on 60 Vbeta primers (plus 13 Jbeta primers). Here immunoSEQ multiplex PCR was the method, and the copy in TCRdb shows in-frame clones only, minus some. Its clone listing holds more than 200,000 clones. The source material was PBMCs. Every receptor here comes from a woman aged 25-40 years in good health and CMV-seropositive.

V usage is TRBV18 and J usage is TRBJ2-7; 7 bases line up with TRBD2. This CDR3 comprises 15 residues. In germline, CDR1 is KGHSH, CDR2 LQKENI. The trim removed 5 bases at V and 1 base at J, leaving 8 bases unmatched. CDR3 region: CASSEGGTMSYEQYF. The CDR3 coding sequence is TGTGCCAGCTCAGAAGGAGGGACTATGTCCTACGAGCAGTACTTC. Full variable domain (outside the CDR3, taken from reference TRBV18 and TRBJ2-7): NAGVMQNPRHLVRRRGQEARLRCSPMKGHSHVYWYRQLPEEGLKFMVYLQKENIIDESGMPKERFSAEFPKEGPSILRIQQVVRGDSAAYFCASSEGGTMSYEQYFGPGTRLTVT.

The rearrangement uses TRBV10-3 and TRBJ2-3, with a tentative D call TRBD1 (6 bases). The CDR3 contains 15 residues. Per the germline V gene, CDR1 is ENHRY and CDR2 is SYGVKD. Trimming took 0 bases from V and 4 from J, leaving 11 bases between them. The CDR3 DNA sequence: TGTGCCATCAGTGAGTCTAGAACAGGGTCAGATACGCAGTATTTT. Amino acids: CAISESRTGSDTQYF.

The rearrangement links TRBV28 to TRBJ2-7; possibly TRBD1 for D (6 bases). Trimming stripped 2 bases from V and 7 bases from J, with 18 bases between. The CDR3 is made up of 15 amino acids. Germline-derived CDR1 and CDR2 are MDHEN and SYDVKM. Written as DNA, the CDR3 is TGTGCCAGCAGTTTAAGGGGGAGCCCTATCGGTGAGCAGTACTTC. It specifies CASSLRGSPIGEQYF.

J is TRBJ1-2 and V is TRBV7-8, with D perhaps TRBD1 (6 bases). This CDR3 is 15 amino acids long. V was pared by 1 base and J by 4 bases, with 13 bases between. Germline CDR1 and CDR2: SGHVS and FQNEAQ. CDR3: CASSLVATGGYGYTF. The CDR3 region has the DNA TGTGCCAGCAGCTTAGTCGCGACAGGAGGCTATGGCTACACCTTC.

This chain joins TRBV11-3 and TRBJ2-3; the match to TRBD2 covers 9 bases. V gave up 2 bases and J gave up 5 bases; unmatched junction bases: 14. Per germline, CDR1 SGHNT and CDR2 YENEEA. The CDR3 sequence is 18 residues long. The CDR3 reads CASSLSLWGSGSVDTQYF. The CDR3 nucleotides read TGTGCCAGCAGCTTATCCCTTTGGGGTAGCGGGAGTGTAGATACGCAGTATTTT.

The CDR3 sequence: CASSQTGNGANVLTF. In DNA form, the CDR3 reads TGCGCCAGCAGCCAGACAGGGAACGGGGCCAACGTCCTGACTTTC. The chain combines TRBV4-1 with TRBJ2-6; TRBD1 matches 7 bases. In germline, CDR1 is MGHRA, CDR2 YSYEKL. V dropped 3 bases and J dropped 4; count of bases not matched to a gene: 3. CDR3 length: 15 amino acids.

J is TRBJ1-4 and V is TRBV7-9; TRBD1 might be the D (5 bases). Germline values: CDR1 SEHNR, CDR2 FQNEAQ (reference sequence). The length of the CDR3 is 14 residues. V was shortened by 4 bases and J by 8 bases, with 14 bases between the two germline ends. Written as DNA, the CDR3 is TGTGCCAGCAGCTCGGACGGACACTCGGAAAAACTGTTTTTT. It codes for CASSSDGHSEKLFF.

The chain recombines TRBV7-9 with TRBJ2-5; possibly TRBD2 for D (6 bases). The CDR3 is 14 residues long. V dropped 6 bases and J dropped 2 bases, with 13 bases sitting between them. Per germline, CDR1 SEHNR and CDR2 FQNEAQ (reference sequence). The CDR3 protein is CASSTFAGQETQYF. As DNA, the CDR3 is TGTGCCAGCAGTACTTTTGCGGGACAAGAGACCCAGTACTTC.

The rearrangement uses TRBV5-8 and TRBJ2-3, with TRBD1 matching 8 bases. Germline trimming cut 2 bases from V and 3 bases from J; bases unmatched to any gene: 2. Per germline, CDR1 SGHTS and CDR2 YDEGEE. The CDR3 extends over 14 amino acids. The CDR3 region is CASSFGQGTDTQYF. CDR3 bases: TGTGCCAGCAGCTTTGGACAGGGTACAGATACGCAGTATTTT.

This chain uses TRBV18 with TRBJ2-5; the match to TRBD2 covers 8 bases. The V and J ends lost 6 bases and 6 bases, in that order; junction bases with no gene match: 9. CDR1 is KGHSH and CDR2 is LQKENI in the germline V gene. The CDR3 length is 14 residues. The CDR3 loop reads CASSPGLDRQTQYF. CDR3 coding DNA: TGTGCCAGCTCCCCGGGACTAGATCGGCAGACCCAGTACTTC. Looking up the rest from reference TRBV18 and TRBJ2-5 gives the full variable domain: NAGVMQNPRHLVRRRGQEARLRCSPMKGHSHVYWYRQLPEEGLKFMVYLQKENIIDESGMPKERFSAEFPKEGPSILRIQQVVRGDSAAYFCASSPGLDRQTQYFGPGTRLLVL.

The CDR3 sequence: CASSYSASGEKLFF. In DNA, the CDR3 is TGTGCCAGCAGTTACTCAGCAAGCGGGGAAAAACTGTTTTTT. The chain has TRBV6-5 and TRBJ1-4, with D unresolved. The CDR3 extends over 14 amino acids. Germline V lookup: CDR1 MNHEY, CDR2 SVGAGI. Trimming shortened V by 0 bases and J by 8 bases, and 10 bases separated the two germline ends.

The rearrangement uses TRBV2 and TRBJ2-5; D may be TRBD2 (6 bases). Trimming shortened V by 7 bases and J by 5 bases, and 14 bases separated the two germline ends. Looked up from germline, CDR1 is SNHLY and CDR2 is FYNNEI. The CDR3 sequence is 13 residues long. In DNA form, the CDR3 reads TGTGCCAGCACTAGGGACTCCCGGGAGACCCAGTACTTC. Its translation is CASTRDSRETQYF.

CDR3 protein: CASSPQMPRTGSTGELFF. The CDR3 DNA reads TGTGCCAGCTCACCACAGATGCCACGGACAGGGTCCACCGGGGAGCTGTTTTTT. The V and J genes are TRBV18 and TRBJ2-2; 8 bases map to TRBD1. The CDR3 has 18 residues. Trimming took 1 base from V and 4 from J; bases not matched to a gene: 11. Per the germline V gene, CDR1 is KGHSH and CDR2 is LQKENI.